This T cell receptor (beta chain) comes out of a study of blood T cell repertoires in COVID-19. This clone was seen just once. This CDR3 is built from 15 residues. Germline V gene lookup returns CDR1 SGHTA and CDR2 FQGNSA. V lost 5 bases, J lost 5 bases, and 18 bases lay in between. Categorization into cohorts depended on clinical history that participants reported. In the original analysis: Estimation of nucleated cell counts relied on the amplification of reference gene primers. Some clones are missing from TCRdb's copy, which holds only in-frame ones; the method was immunoSEQ multiplex PCR. That table is the source of V, J and clone size, and D and trimming were worked out from the DNA. The sample has about 300,000 clones; about nine tenths are singletons.

The clonotype comes from a man between 60 and 75 years old who had recovered from COVID-19. Sequenced input: PBMCs or T cells enriched from blood (not recorded which). This chain joins TRBV7-2 and TRBJ2-5; D possibly corresponds to TRBD1 (6 bases). In DNA, the CDR3 is TGTGCCAGCAGCCACGGGACGGAAACAGGGGAGACCCAGTACTTC. Translated: CASSHGTETGETQYF.